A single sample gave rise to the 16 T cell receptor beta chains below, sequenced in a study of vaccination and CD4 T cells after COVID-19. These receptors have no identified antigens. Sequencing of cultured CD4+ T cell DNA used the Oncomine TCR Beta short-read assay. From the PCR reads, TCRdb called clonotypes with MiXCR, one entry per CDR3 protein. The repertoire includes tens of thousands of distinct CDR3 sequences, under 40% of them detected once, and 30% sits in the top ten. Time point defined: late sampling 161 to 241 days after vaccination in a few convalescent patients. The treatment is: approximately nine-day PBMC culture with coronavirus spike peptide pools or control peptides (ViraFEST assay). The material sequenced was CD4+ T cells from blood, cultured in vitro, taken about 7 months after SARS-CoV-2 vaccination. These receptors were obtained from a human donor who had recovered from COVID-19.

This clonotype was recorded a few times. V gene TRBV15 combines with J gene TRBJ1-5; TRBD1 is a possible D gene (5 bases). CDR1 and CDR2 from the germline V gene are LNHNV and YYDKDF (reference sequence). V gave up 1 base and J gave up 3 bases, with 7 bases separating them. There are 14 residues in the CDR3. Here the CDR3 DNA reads TGTGCCACCAGCAGAGGGGGCACCAATCAGCCCCAGCATTTT. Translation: CATSRGGTNQPQHF.

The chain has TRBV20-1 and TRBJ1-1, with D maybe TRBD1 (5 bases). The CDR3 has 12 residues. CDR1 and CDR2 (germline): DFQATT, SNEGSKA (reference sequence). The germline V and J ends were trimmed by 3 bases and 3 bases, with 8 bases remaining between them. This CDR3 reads CSASTGHTEAFF. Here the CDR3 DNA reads TGCAGTGCTAGTACAGGCCACACTGAAGCTTTCTTT.

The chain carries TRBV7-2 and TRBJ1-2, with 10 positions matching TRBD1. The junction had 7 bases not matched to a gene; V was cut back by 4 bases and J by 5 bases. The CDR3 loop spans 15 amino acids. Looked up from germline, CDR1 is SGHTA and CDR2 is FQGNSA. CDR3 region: CASSSGQGSRYGYTF. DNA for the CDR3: TGTGCCAGCAGCTCGGGACAGGGGTCACGGTATGGCTACACCTTC.

The chain's CDR3 is CSVQWHAKNIQYF. The CDR3 DNA reads as TGCAGTGTACAGTGGCATGCCAAAAACATTCAGTACTTC. The rearrangement joins TRBV20-1 to TRBJ2-4; D remains ambiguous. CDR1 is DFQATT, CDR2 SNEGSKA, per germline (reference sequence). Between the trimmed V and J ends, which lost 7 bases and 1 base, there was a span of 11 bases. This CDR3 has 13 amino acids.

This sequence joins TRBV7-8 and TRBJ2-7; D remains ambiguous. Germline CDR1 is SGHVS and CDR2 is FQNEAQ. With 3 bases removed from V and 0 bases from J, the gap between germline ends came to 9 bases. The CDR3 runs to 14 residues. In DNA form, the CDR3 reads TGTGCCAGCAGCTTCGACGGCTTCTCCTACGAGCAGTACTTC. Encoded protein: CASSFDGFSYEQYF.

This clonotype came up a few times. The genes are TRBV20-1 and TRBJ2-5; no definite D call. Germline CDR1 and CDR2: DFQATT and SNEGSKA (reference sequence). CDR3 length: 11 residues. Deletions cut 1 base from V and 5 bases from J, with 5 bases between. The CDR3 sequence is CSARVGETQYF. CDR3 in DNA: TGCAGTGCTAGAGTTGGGGAGACCCAGTACTTC.

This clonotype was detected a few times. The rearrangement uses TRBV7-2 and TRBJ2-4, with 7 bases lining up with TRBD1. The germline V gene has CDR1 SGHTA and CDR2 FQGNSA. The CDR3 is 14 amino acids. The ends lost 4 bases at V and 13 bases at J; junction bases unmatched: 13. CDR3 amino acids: CASSSYRDSPIQYF. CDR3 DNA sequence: TGTGCCAGCAGCTCATACCGGGACAGCCCCATCCAGTACTTC.

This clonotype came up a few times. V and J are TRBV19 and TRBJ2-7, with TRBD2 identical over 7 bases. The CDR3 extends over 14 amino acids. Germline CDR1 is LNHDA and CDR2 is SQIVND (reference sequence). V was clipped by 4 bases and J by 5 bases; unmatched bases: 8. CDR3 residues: CASSRSSGNHEQYF. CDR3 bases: TGTGCCAGTAGTAGGTCGAGCGGGAACCACGAGCAGTACTTC.

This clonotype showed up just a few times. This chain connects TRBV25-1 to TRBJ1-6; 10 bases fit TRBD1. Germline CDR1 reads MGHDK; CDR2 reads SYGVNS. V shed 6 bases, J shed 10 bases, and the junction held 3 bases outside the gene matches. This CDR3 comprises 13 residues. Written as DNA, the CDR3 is TGTGCCAGCAGAGGACAGGGGGTATCACCCCTCCACTTT. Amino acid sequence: CASRGQGVSPLHF. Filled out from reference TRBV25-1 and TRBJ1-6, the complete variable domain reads EADIYQTPRYLVIGTGKKITLECSQTMGHDKMYWYQQDPGMELHLIHYSYGVNSTEKGDLSSESTVSRIRTEHFPLTLESARPSHTSQYLCASRGQGVSPLHFGNGTRLTVT.

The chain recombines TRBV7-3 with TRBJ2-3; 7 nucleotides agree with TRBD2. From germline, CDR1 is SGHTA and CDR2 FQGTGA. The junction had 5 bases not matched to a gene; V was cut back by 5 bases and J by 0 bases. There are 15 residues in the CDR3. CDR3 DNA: TGTGCCAGCAGCCCACTAGCGCTCAGCACAGATACGCAGTATTTT. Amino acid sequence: CASSPLALSTDTQYF.

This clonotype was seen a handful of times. The CDR3 DNA reads TGTGCCAGCAGTTTAGGGCTAGCCGGCATCTACGAGCAGTACTTC. It specifies CASSLGLAGIYEQYF. J is TRBJ2-7 and V is TRBV28, with D perhaps TRBD2 (5 bases). Looked up from germline, CDR1 is MDHEN and CDR2 is SYDVKM. V lost 2 bases to trimming and J lost 3 bases, with 14 bases between them. The CDR3 spans 15 residues.

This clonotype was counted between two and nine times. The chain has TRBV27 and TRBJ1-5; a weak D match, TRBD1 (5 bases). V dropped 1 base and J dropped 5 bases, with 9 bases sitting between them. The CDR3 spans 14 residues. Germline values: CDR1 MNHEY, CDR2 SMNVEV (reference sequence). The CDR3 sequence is CASSLWSGYQPQHF. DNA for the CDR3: TGTGCCAGCAGTTTATGGTCAGGGTATCAGCCCCAGCATTTT.

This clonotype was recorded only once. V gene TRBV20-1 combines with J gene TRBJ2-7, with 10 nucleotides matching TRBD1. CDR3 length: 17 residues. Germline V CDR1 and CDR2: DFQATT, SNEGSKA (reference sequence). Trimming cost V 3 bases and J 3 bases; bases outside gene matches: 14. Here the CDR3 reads CSASPTRDRGWVYEQYF. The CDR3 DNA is TGCAGTGCTAGCCCCACCCGGGACAGGGGTTGGGTCTACGAGCAGTACTTC.

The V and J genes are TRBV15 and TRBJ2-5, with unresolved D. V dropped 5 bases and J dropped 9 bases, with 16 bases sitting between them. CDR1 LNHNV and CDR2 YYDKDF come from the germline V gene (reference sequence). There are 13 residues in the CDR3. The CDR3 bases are TGTGCCACCAGCGTAGAGTGGTCCGCAGCCCAGTACTTC. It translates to CATSVEWSAAQYF. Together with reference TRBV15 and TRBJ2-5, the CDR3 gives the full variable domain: DAMVIQNPRYQVTQFGKPVTLSCSQTLNHNVMYWYQQKSSQAPKLLFHYYDKDFNNEADTPDNFQSRRPNTSFCFLDIRSPGLGDTAMYLCATSVEWSAAQYFGPGTRLLVL.

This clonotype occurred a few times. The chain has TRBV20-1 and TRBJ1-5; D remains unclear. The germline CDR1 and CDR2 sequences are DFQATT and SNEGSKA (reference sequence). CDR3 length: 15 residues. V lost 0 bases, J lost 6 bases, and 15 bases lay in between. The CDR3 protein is CSARETMGLGQPQHF. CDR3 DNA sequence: TGCAGTGCTAGAGAAACGATGGGGTTGGGTCAGCCCCAGCATTTT.

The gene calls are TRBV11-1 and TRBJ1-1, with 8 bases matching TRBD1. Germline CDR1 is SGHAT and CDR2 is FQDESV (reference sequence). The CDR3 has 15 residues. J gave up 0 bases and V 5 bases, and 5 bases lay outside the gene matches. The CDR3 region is CASSAQGAVNTEAFF. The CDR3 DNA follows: TGTGCCAGCAGCGCCCAGGGGGCGGTGAACACTGAAGCTTTCTTT.